The next 32 T cell receptor beta chains were all read from a single sample in a study of T-cell memory formation after mild COVID-19. TCRdb ran MiXCR on the 5' RACE reads and lists one entry per CDR3 protein. There are about half a million distinct CDR3 sequences in the sample; about 20% occur only once, and 9% to 15% lies in the top ten. The sample consisted of PBMCs or a T cell subset sorted from them (not recorded which). These receptors came from an adult woman who had mild COVID-19 (a few samples of this study predate the infection). Cell type and time point are not known.

This clonotype has a handful of counts. The V and J genes are TRBV29-1 and TRBJ1-1; possibly TRBD1 for D (6 bases). With 4 bases removed from V and 7 bases from J, the gap between germline ends came to 10 bases. This CDR3 comprises 11 residues. Germline V gene sequence: CDR1 SQVTM, CDR2 ANQGSEA. The CDR3 sequence: CSVGTDLEAFF. Written as DNA, the CDR3 is TGCAGCGTTGGGACAGACCTTGAAGCTTTCTTT.

The V call is TRBV5-6, the J call TRBJ2-7, with D perhaps TRBD1 or TRBD2 (5 bases each). This CDR3 comprises 15 residues. The V and J ends lost 1 base and 3 bases respectively, with 14 bases between them. CDR1 is SGHDT and CDR2 is YYEEEE in the germline V gene. The CDR3 spells CASSLSGAVHYEQYF. The CDR3 nucleotides are TGTGCCAGCAGCTTGTCCGGGGCAGTACACTACGAGCAGTACTTC.

This clonotype was seen a handful of times. In DNA form, the CDR3 reads TGTGCCAGCAGAGGACAGGGACCGACCCAGTACTTC. Residues: CASRGQGPTQYF. This chain joins TRBV27 and TRBJ2-5; 8 bases line up with TRBD1. V dropped 6 bases and J dropped 7; count of bases not matched to a gene: 4. There are 12 residues in the CDR3. Germline assignment: CDR1 MNHEY and CDR2 SMNVEV (reference sequence).

This clonotype was seen a handful of times. This rearrangement joins TRBV5-4 to TRBJ2-1; 8 nucleotides line up with TRBD2. The germline gives CDR1 SGHNT, CDR2 YYREEE (reference sequence). The CDR3 spans 15 residues. Unmatched junction bases numbered 13, after V lost 5 bases and J lost 9 bases. The CDR3: CASSNGAGEWSEQFF. CDR3 nucleotides: TGTGCCAGCAGTAACGGAGCGGGAGAGTGGAGTGAGCAGTTCTTC.

This clonotype showed up just a few times. The chain recombines TRBV2 with TRBJ2-5, with TRBD1 as a possible D gene (5 bases). Trimming cost V 7 bases and J 4 bases, with 13 bases left between them. The CDR3 has 13 residues. Germline V gene data show CDR1 as SNHLY and CDR2 as FYNNEI. The CDR3 region has the DNA TGTGCCAGCACTGGACACCCGAGAGAGACCCAGTACTTC. Amino acids: CASTGHPRETQYF.

This clonotype was seen a handful of times. The chain recombines TRBV7-8 with TRBJ1-2; D is possibly TRBD1 (6 bases). The germline V and J ends were trimmed by 4 bases and 0 bases, with 12 bases remaining between them. CDR3 length: 15 amino acids. Per germline, CDR1 SGHVS and CDR2 FQNEAQ. CDR3 bases: TGTGCCAGCAGCTCTCGACAGGCCGCTAACTATGGCTACACCTTC. It is translated as CASSSRQAANYGYTF.

This rearrangement joins TRBV6-5 to TRBJ1-2; D is uncertain. In germline, CDR1 is MNHEY, CDR2 SVGAGI. The CDR3 runs to 17 residues. Between the trimmed V and J ends, which lost 0 bases and 2 bases, there was a span of 16 bases. The CDR3 here is CASSYSTLGSGNYGYTF. CDR3 bases: TGTGCCAGCAGTTACTCGACACTGGGTAGTGGAAACTATGGCTACACCTTC.

Turning to this clonotype: Germline and junction disagree at one end, which may indicate a read error. DNA of the CDR3: TGTGCTAGCAGCTTAGACGGTGACAATGAGCAGTTCTTC. Its protein is CASSLDGDNEQFF. The rearrangement joins TRBV7-7 to TRBJ2-1; D uncertain. This CDR3 spans 13 amino acids. CDR1 is SSHAT, CDR2 FNYEAQ, per germline (reference sequence).

This clonotype was observed a handful of times. The CDR3 region is CASTVRGGGANYGYTF. The CDR3 DNA sequence: TGTGCCAGCACCGTAAGGGGAGGGGGCGCGAACTATGGCTACACCTTC. The J gene is TRBJ1-2, the V gene TRBV7-2; 7 nucleotides agree with TRBD1. The germline V gene has CDR1 SGHTA and CDR2 FQGNSA. J lost 2 bases, V lost 7 bases, and 13 bases had no gene match. The CDR3 consists of 16 residues.

This clonotype was observed at least ten times. The V call is TRBV5-6, the J call TRBJ1-1; no clear D. The CDR3 extends over 13 amino acids. Germline V gene sequence: CDR1 SGHDT, CDR2 YYEEEE. Trimming left V 4 bases short and J 6 bases short, with 13 bases between. CDR3 protein: CASSPGPGSEAFF. The CDR3 nucleotides are TGTGCCAGCAGCCCTGGACCGGGGTCTGAAGCTTTCTTT.

This rearrangement joins TRBV5-6 to TRBJ1-1; possible D gene TRBD1, 5 bases. CDR3 length equals 14 residues. The germline V and J ends were trimmed by 3 bases and 4 bases, with 13 bases remaining between them. The V gene's germline CDR1 is SGHDT and CDR2 YYEEEE. This CDR3 reads CASSSEGQGTEAFF. The CDR3 DNA is TGTGCCAGCAGCTCGGAGGGCCAGGGCACTGAAGCTTTCTTT.

The chain employs TRBV18 and TRBJ2-3; 12 nucleotides match TRBD1. Germline CDR1 is KGHSH and CDR2 is LQKENI. The CDR3 is 15 amino acids. Trimming cost V 3 bases and J 5 bases; bases outside gene matches: 3. The CDR3 sequence is CASSPGTGGIDTQYF. DNA for the CDR3: TGTGCCAGCTCACCCGGGACAGGGGGCATAGATACGCAGTATTTT.

The chain is built from TRBV12-3 or TRBV12-4 and TRBJ2-1; 7 bases are shared with TRBD1. The trim removed 5 bases at V and 13 bases at J, leaving 11 bases unmatched. The CDR3 extends over 13 amino acids. For the CDR3, the DNA is TGTGCCAGCAGTAAACAATCAGACAGGGTTCAGTTCTTC. Protein sequence: CASSKQSDRVQFF.

The chain uses TRBV9 and TRBJ2-1; weak D call: TRBD1 (6 bases). Germline loops: CDR1 SGDLS, CDR2 YYNGEE. The V gene lost 3 bases and the J gene lost 5 bases, with 15 bases spanning the gap. The CDR3 is made up of 15 amino acids. CDR3 residues: CASSEDGTSDNEQFF. CDR3 nucleotides: TGTGCCAGCAGCGAGGATGGGACATCCGACAATGAGCAGTTCTTC.

The rearrangement uses TRBV27 and TRBJ2-1; TRBD2 matches 8 bases. This CDR3 comprises 15 residues. V was clipped by 4 bases and J by 6 bases; unmatched bases: 8. Germline assignment: CDR1 MNHEY and CDR2 SMNVEV (reference sequence). CDR3 region: CASSSSRTSLNEQFF. The CDR3 coding sequence is TGTGCCAGCAGTTCATCCCGGACTAGCCTCAATGAGCAGTTCTTC.

This clonotype showed up just a few times. The J gene is TRBJ2-1, the V gene TRBV5-1, with TRBD2 as a possible D gene (7 bases). The CDR3 extends over 16 amino acids. Between the trimmed V and J ends, which lost 4 bases and 7 bases, there was a span of 21 bases. Germline V gene data show CDR1 as SGHRS and CDR2 as YFSETQ. The CDR3 DNA sequence: TGCGCCAGCAGCACCAAGAACGGGGGGCCTCGGAATGAGCAGTTCTTC. Translation gives CASSTKNGGPRNEQFF.

The V and J genes are TRBV6-5 and TRBJ2-3, with D possibly matching TRBD2 (5 bases). Trimming removed 0 bases at V and 4 bases at J, with 8 bases between. Germline V gives CDR1 MNHEY, CDR2 SVGAGI. The CDR3 loop spans 14 amino acids. CDR3 coding DNA: TGTGCCAGCAGTTACTCGGAGGTCCCAGATACGCAGTATTTT. Translating it yields CASSYSEVPDTQYF.

Many counts were recorded for this clonotype. The V gene is TRBV29-1, the J gene TRBJ1-2; D is unclear. V was cut by 4 bases and J by 4 bases, with 13 bases left in between. CDR1 is SQVTM, CDR2 ANQGSEA, per germline. This CDR3 region has 13 residues. This CDR3 is CSVGGGSSYGYTF. CDR3 in DNA: TGCAGCGTTGGAGGAGGGTCAAGCTATGGCTACACCTTC.

This clonotype was found a few times. The chain uses TRBV12-3 or TRBV12-4 and TRBJ2-1; D might be TRBD2 (5 bases). The germline V and J ends were trimmed by 0 bases and 5 bases, with 14 bases remaining between them. The CDR3 has 16 amino acids. CDR3 in DNA: TGTGCCAGCAGTTTAGCGCTGAGCGGAAGGAACAATGAGCAGTTCTTC. This codes for CASSLALSGRNNEQFF.

This clonotype was counted a few times. The CDR3: CATSAGTEQYF. The CDR3 nucleotides are TGTGCCACCAGCGCAGGGACCGAGCAGTACTTC. The J gene is TRBJ2-7, the V gene TRBV15, with D possibly being TRBD1 or TRBD2 (5 bases each). The CDR3 sequence is 11 residues long. Per germline, CDR1 LNHNV and CDR2 YYDKDF (reference sequence). With 5 bases removed from V and 6 bases from J, the gap between germline ends came to 8 bases.

This rearrangement joins TRBV12-3 or TRBV12-4 to TRBJ1-5; D possibly corresponds to TRBD1 (5 bases). The CDR3 totals 15 residues. Trimming removed 3 bases at V and 7 bases at J, with 16 bases between. The CDR3 DNA reads TGTGCCAGCAGTTTCCCCAGCGCCGGGGACCAGCCCCAGCATTTT. This encodes CASSFPSAGDQPQHF.

This clonotype was observed a handful of times. The rearrangement uses TRBV7-9 and TRBJ2-1; TRBD1 is a possible D gene (5 bases). The V gene's germline CDR1 is SEHNR and CDR2 FQNEAQ (reference sequence). CDR3 length: 15 amino acids. The V end was cut by 5 bases, the J end by 6 bases, with 17 bases between. CDR3 protein: CASSPDRNLVNEQFF. The CDR3 bases are TGTGCCAGCAGCCCTGACAGAAATCTCGTCAATGAGCAGTTCTTC. Complete variable domain (other parts from reference TRBV7-9 and TRBJ2-1): DTGVSQNPRHKITKRGQNVTFRCDPISEHNRLYWYRQTLGQGPEFLTYFQNEAQLEKSRLLSDRFSAERPKGSFSTLEIQRTEQGDSAMYLCASSPDRNLVNEQFFGPGTRLTVL.

This chain uses TRBV25-1 with TRBJ1-5, with D possibly matching TRBD1 (5 bases). Germline V CDR1 and CDR2: MGHDK, SYGVNS. This CDR3 region has 13 residues. Trimming shortened V by 3 bases and J by 4 bases, and 7 bases separated the two germline ends. The CDR3, as DNA: TGTGCCAGCAGTGACAGGGCGAATCAGCCCCAGCATTTT. Residues: CASSDRANQPQHF.

This clonotype was counted a few times. The genes are TRBV5-1 and TRBJ2-7, with D tentatively TRBD1 or TRBD2 (5 bases each). Germline CDR1 and CDR2: SGHRS and YFSETQ. The V end lost 3 bases, the J end lost 3 bases, and 10 bases lay between the germline ends. The CDR3 covers 13 residues. This CDR3 reads CASSSGADYEQYF. The CDR3 coding sequence is TGCGCCAGCAGCTCCGGGGCCGACTACGAGCAGTACTTC. The full variable domain, completed using reference TRBV5-1 and TRBJ2-7, is KAGVTQTPRYLIKTRGQQVTLSCSPISGHRSVSWYQQTPGQGLQFLFEYFSETQRNKGNFPGRFSGRQFSNSRSEMNVSTLELGDSALYLCASSSGADYEQYFGPGTRLTVT.

The chain carries TRBV20-1 and TRBJ2-7; D unresolved. The CDR3 contains 12 residues. Germline values: CDR1 DFQATT, CDR2 SNEGSKA (reference sequence). The V and J ends lost 7 bases and 6 bases respectively, with 16 bases between them. The CDR3 loop reads CSGLRKNAEQYF. The CDR3 nucleotides are TGCAGTGGGTTGAGAAAGAATGCCGAGCAGTACTTC.

V is TRBV4-2 and J is TRBJ2-3; D is uncertain. Germline CDR1 LGHNA, CDR2 YNFKEQ. The CDR3 is 18 residues long. Trimming stripped 3 bases from V and 3 bases from J, with 22 bases between. This CDR3 reads CASSQGPTPPVGTDTQYF. CDR3 in DNA: TGTGCCAGCAGCCAGGGCCCGACTCCACCTGTTGGGACAGATACGCAGTATTTT.

This clonotype appeared a few times. The chain recombines TRBV12-3 or TRBV12-4 with TRBJ1-1; 7 positions agree with TRBD1. Trimming removed 1 base from V and 10 bases from J; junction bases left unmatched: 9. CDR3 length equals 14 residues. The CDR3 region is CASSLEGARMGAFF. For the CDR3, the DNA is TGTGCCAGCAGTTTAGAGGGGGCCAGGATGGGAGCTTTCTTT.

This clonotype was picked up a small number of times. This chain uses TRBV7-3 with TRBJ2-1; TRBD2 agrees at 13 bases. Trimming cost V 5 bases and J 6 bases; bases outside gene matches: 4. The CDR3 spans 15 residues. Germline CDR1 reads SGHTA; CDR2 reads FQGTGA. CDR3 bases: TGTGCCAGCAGCATGGGACTAGCGGGACCCAATGAGCAGTTCTTC. Its translation is CASSMGLAGPNEQFF.

The genes are TRBV6-1 and TRBJ1-1; a possible D gene is TRBD1 (5 bases). The germline V gene encodes CDR1 MNHNS and CDR2 SASEGT. CDR3 size: 16 residues. Trimming removed 2 bases at V and 10 bases at J, with 23 bases between. The CDR3: CASSERWTPANDGAFF. The DNA of the CDR3 is TGTGCCAGCAGTGAACGATGGACACCGGCTAACGATGGAGCTTTCTTT.

The chain links TRBV7-2 to TRBJ2-3; TRBD2 matches 11 bases. This CDR3 comprises 14 residues. Trimming at V came to 6 bases and at J to 3 bases, leaving 2 bases not matched to a gene. Germline CDR1 reads SGHTA; CDR2 reads FQGNSA. CDR3 amino acids: CASRLAGETDTQYF. As DNA, the CDR3 is TGTGCCAGCAGACTAGCGGGAGAGACAGATACGCAGTATTTT.

The chain employs TRBV4-3 and TRBJ2-2; D gene uncertain. This CDR3 is 15 amino acids long. The germline V gene encodes CDR1 LGHNA and CDR2 YSLEER. V lost 4 bases to trimming and J lost 9 bases, with 18 bases between them. The CDR3: CASSPSPVKRWELFF. CDR3 DNA: TGCGCCAGCAGCCCTTCCCCAGTAAAACGCTGGGAGCTGTTTTTT.

The V call is TRBV29-1, the J call TRBJ2-1, with 14 bases matching TRBD2. The CDR3 extends over 16 amino acids. CDR1 is SQVTM, CDR2 ANQGSEA, per germline. The junction had 5 bases not matched to a gene; V was cut back by 3 bases and J by 4 bases. CDR3 residues: CSVEGLAGELYNEQFF. CDR3 coding DNA: TGCAGCGTTGAGGGACTAGCGGGAGAACTTTACAATGAGCAGTTCTTC.